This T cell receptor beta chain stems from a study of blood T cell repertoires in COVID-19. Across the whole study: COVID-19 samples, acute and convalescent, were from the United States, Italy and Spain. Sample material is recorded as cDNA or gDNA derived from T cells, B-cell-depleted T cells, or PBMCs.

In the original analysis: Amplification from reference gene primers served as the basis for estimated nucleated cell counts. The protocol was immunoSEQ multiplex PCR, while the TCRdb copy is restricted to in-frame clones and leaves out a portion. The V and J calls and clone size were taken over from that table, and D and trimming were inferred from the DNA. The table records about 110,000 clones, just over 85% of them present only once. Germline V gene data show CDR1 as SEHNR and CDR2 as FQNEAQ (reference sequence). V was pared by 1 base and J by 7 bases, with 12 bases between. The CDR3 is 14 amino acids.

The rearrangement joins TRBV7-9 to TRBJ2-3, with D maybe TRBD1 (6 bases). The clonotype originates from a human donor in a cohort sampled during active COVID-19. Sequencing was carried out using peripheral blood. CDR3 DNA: TGTGCCAGCAGCTTAGTAGGGGGTTCAAATACGCAGTATTTT. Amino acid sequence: CASSLVGGSNTQYF. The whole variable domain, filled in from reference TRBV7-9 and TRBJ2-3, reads DTGVSQNPRHKITKRGQNVTFRCDPISEHNRLYWYRQTLGQGPEFLTYFQNEAQLEKSRLLSDRFSAERPKGSFSTLEIQRTEQGDSAMYLCASSLVGGSNTQYFGPGTRLTVL.